The table lists the clone carrying this T cell receptor (beta chain) with a few counts. The source of the sample is a study of spatial heterogeneity in lung cancer. In the study overall: Sequencing was performed on follow-up PBMC samples when available, collected at a median of around two years after resection.

Time point specified: blood at routine non-recurrence follow-up after resection. Extraction of whole RNA from tumor, nontumor lung or frozen PBMC preceded unsorted sequencing. The study tagged each TCR cDNA molecule with a unique molecular identifier. Each CDR3 protein is one row after TCRdb ran MiXCR on the 5' RACE reads. In the table there are some 120,000 distinct CDR3 sequences, 12% of which are singletons. This clonotype originated in a male donor with early-stage non-small cell lung cancer. This specimen was PBMCs, taken at follow-up.

The CDR3 DNA sequence: TGCAGTGCCAGACAGGGGGCAGATACGCAGTATTTT. Encoded protein: CSARQGADTQYF. The J gene is TRBJ2-3, the V gene TRBV20-1; 9 nucleotides match TRBD1. The length of the CDR3 is 12 residues. Trimming took 6 bases from V and 4 from J; bases not matched to a gene: 2. Per germline, CDR1 DFQATT and CDR2 SNEGSKA (reference sequence).